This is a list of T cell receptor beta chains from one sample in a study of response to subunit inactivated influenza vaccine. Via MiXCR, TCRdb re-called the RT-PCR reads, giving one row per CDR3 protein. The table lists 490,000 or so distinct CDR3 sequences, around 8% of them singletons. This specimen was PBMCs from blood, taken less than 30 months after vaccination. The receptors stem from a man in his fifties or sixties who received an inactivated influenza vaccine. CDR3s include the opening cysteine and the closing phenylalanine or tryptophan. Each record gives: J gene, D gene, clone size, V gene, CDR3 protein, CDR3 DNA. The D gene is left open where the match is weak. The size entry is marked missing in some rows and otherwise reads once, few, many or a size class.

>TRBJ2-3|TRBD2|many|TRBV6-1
CASIRLAGGYPRPQYF
TGTGCCAGCATCAGACTAGCGGGGGGGTATCCGAGGCCCCAGTATTTT
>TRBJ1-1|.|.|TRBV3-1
CASSQSTGRGATEAFF
TGTGCCAGCAGCCAAAGTACAGGGCGGGGTGCCACTGAAGCTTTCTTT
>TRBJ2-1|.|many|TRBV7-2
CASSLALNEQFF
TGTGCCAGCAGCTTGGCATTAAATGAGCAGTTCTTC
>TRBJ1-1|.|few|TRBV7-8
CASSLASLGYTEAFF
TGTGCCAGCAGCTTAGCTAGTCTGGGGTACACTGAAGCTTTCTTT
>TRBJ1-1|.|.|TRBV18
CASSTKQGNTEAFF
TGTGCCAGCTCTACAAAGCAAGGGAACACTGAAGCTTTCTTT
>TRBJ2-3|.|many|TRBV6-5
CASSYSQGSTDTQYF
TGTGCCAGCAGTTACTCACAGGGTTCTACAGATACGCAGTATTTT
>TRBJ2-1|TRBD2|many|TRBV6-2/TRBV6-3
CASFGFGGGTYNEQFF
TGTGCCAGCTTCGGATTCGGGGGGGGTACCTACAATGAGCAGTTCTTC
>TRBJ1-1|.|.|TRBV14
CASSQNVQAPGAFF
TGTGCCAGCAGCCAAAACGTCCAGGCACCAGGGGCTTTCTTT
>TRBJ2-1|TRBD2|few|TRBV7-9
CASSGGSGRVVYNEQFF
TGTGCCAGCAGCGGAGGTAGCGGGAGAGTGGTCTACAATGAGCAGTTCTTC
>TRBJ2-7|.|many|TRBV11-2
CASSNRATYEQYF
TGTGCCAGCAGCAACAGGGCCACCTACGAGCAGTACTTC
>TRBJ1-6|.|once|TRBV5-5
CASSLGQLNQNSPLHF
TGTGCCAGCAGCTTGGGTCAACTAAATCAAAATTCACCCCTCCACTTT
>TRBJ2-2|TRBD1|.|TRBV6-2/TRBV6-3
CASSSQGSGELFF
TGTGCCAGCAGTTCACAGGGGTCCGGGGAGCTGTTTTTT
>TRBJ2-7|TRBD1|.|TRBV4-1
CASSRRAGTGSSYEQYF
TGCGCCAGCAGCCGTCGAGCCGGGACAGGGTCCTCCTACGAGCAGTACTTC
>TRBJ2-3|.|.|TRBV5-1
CASSLAQVSDTQYF
TGCGCCAGCAGCTTGGCCCAGGTTTCAGATACGCAGTATTTT
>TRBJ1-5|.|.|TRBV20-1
CSARASHQPQHF
TGCAGTGCTAGAGCAAGCCATCAGCCCCAGCATTTT
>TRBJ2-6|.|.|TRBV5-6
CASSMGPNSGANVLTF
TGTGCCAGCAGCATGGGACCGAACTCTGGGGCCAACGTCCTGACTTTC
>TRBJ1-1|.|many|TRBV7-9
CASSLLGLEAFF
TGTGCCAGCAGCTTACTAGGGCTTGAAGCTTTCTTT
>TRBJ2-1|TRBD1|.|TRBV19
CASSITQGGYNEQFF
TGTGCCAGTAGTATCACACAGGGGGGCTACAATGAGCAGTTCTTC
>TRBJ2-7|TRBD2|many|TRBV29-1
CSVRTAGGYEQYF
TGCAGCGTTCGTACTGCGGGAGGCTACGAGCAGTACTTC
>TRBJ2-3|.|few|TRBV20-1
CSARDLGGATDTQYF
TGCAGTGCTAGAGATCTTGGGGGGGCCACAGATACGCAGTATTTT
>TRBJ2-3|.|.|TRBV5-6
CASKSTDTQYF
TGTGCCAGCAAAAGCACAGATACGCAGTATTTT
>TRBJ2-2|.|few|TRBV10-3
CAISEEGGLTGELFF
TGTGCCATCAGTGAGGAGGGGGGCCTCACCGGGGAGCTGTTTTTT
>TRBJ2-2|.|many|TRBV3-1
CASSQRNADTGELFF
TGTGCCAGCAGCCAAAGAAATGCAGACACCGGGGAGCTGTTTTTT
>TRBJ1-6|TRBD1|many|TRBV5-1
CASSLEGPGGSPLHF
TGCGCCAGCAGCCTCGAGGGCCCAGGGGGATCACCCCTCCACTTT
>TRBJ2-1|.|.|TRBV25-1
CASSRDNPYYTYNEQFF
TGTGCCAGCAGCCGGGACAACCCTTATTACACCTACAATGAGCAGTTCTTC
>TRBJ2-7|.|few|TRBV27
CASSLERKTYEQYF
TGTGCCAGCAGTTTAGAGCGGAAAACCTACGAGCAGTACTTC
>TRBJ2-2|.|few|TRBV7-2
CASSLGGLWTGELFF
TGTGCCAGCAGCTTAGGAGGGCTGTGGACCGGGGAGCTGTTTTTT